Below, 32 T cell receptor beta chains from the same sample are listed, as sequenced in a study of T cell responses to AZD1222 COVID-19 vaccine. The table came from immunoSEQ multiplex PCR; TCRdb's copy has only in-frame clones and leaves some out. The sample has about 140,000 clones; 85% to 95% are singletons. Material: peripheral blood, obtained on day 0 of AZD1222 vaccination. The receptors derive from an adult in good health.

This chain links TRBV11-2 with TRBJ2-3, with D unclear. Trimming removed 5 bases from V and 0 bases from J, with 12 bases in between. CDR1 and CDR2 from the germline V gene are SGHAT and FQNNGV. The CDR3 has 15 amino acids. The CDR3 DNA follows: TGTGCCAGCAGCCGCCAAGACCCTAGCACAGATACGCAGTATTTT. This encodes CASSRQDPSTDTQYF.

This clone appeared a single time. V is TRBV14 and J is TRBJ1-2; D unresolved. Germline lookup yields CDR1 SGHDN and CDR2 FVKESK. V was pared by 2 bases and J by 0 bases, with 4 bases between. This CDR3 contains 13 residues. This chain's CDR3 is CASSQSSNYGYTF. The CDR3 DNA reads TGTGCCAGCAGCCAATCCTCTAACTATGGCTACACCTTC.

This chain links TRBV30 with TRBJ1-1, with 8 bases fitting TRBD1. CDR3 length equals 13 residues. The V gene's germline CDR1 is GTSNPN and CDR2 SVGIG (reference sequence). The V and J ends lost 3 bases and 4 bases, in that order; junction bases with no gene match: 4. CDR3 bases: TGTGCCTGGAGCCGGACAGGGCCCACTGAAGCTTTCTTT. Its translation: CAWSRTGPTEAFF. Based on the CDR3 plus reference TRBV30 and TRBJ1-1, the full variable domain is SQTIHQWPATLVQPVGSPLSLECTVEGTSNPNLYWYRQAAGRGLQLLFYSVGIGQISSEVPQNLSASRPQDRQFILSSKKLLLSDSGFYLCAWSRTGPTEAFFGQGTRLTVV.

For the CDR3, the DNA is TGCGCCAGCAGCCTGGAGGCAGATACGCAGTATTTT. This translates into CASSLEADTQYF. The gene calls are TRBV5-1 and TRBJ2-3, with D perhaps matching TRBD2 (5 bases). The CDR3 is 12 residues long. Trimming cost V 4 bases and J 4 bases, with 7 bases left between them. Per the germline V gene, CDR1 is SGHRS and CDR2 is YFSETQ.

V is TRBV28 and J is TRBJ2-1; D is uncertain. Trimming shortened V by 4 bases and J by 4 bases, and 11 bases separated the two germline ends. This CDR3 region has 14 residues. From germline, CDR1 is MDHEN and CDR2 SYDVKM. CDR3: CASSSGAGYNEQFF. Written as DNA, the CDR3 is TGTGCCAGCAGTTCCGGAGCCGGGTACAATGAGCAGTTCTTC.

This clone appeared a single time. The chain joins TRBV7-9 to TRBJ2-2; perhaps TRBD2 as D (5 bases). The CDR3 is 18 residues long. The germline CDR1 and CDR2 sequences are SEHNR and FQNEAQ (reference sequence). Trimming took off 3 bases at V and 6 bases at J, with 23 bases between the two ends. The CDR3 loop reads CASSFPILKTGLAGELFF. As DNA, the CDR3 is TGTGCCAGCAGCTTTCCCATACTCAAGACGGGGTTGGCCGGGGAGCTGTTTTTT.

The chain joins TRBV5-1 to TRBJ2-3; D possibly corresponds to TRBD2 (5 bases). This CDR3 has 21 amino acids. V was clipped by 0 bases and J by 1 base, with 27 bases between them. Germline CDR1 reads SGHRS; CDR2 reads YFSETQ. The chain's CDR3 is CASSLVLGADDGLKRTDTQYF. CDR3 sequence (DNA): TGCGCCAGCAGCTTGGTACTAGGTGCGGACGACGGATTAAAACGCACAGATACGCAGTATTTT.

In this sample, this clone turned up once. The gene calls are TRBV2 and TRBJ2-7; 7 bases are a match to TRBD1. The germline V gene encodes CDR1 SNHLY and CDR2 FYNNEI. After removal of 10 bases from V and 5 bases from J, the junction contained 8 bases not matched to a gene. The CDR3 loop spans 12 amino acids. The CDR3 region is CATQGQGDEQYF. The CDR3 DNA reads TGTGCCACCCAGGGGCAGGGGGACGAGCAGTACTTC.

V usage is TRBV2 and J usage is TRBJ1-1; D not resolved. V lost 4 bases, J lost 6 bases, and 21 bases lay in between. CDR3 length equals 16 residues. CDR1 is SNHLY and CDR2 is FYNNEI in the germline V gene. CDR3 sequence: CASSAGRPARFSEAFF. The DNA of the CDR3 is TGTGCCAGCAGTGCCGGGCGACCAGCTAGATTTTCTGAAGCTTTCTTT. The complete variable domain, with remaining parts taken from reference TRBV2 and TRBJ1-1, reads EPEVTQTPSHQVTQMGQEVILRCVPISNHLYFYWYRQILGQKVEFLVSFYNNEISEKSEIFDDQFSVERPDGSNFTLKIRSTKLEDSAMYFCASSAGRPARFSEAFFGQGTRLTVV.

The chain uses TRBV11-2 and TRBJ1-1; no reliable D call. The V gene's germline CDR1 is SGHAT and CDR2 FQNNGV. The V gene lost 3 bases and the J gene lost 2 bases, with 16 bases spanning the gap. This CDR3 has 16 residues. The CDR3 region is CASSLRPLGFNTEAFF. Here the CDR3 DNA reads TGTGCCAGCAGCTTGAGGCCCCTGGGCTTCAACACTGAAGCTTTCTTT.

The chain recombines TRBV29-1 with TRBJ2-1; 9 bases agree with TRBD1. J gave up 4 bases and V 7 bases, and 5 bases lay outside the gene matches. CDR3 size: 13 residues. Germline V gives CDR1 SQVTM, CDR2 ANQGSEA. CDR3 sequence reads: CSGHRGPYNEQFF. The CDR3 bases are TGCAGCGGCCACAGGGGGCCGTACAATGAGCAGTTCTTC.

A single count supports this clone. The chain joins TRBV7-9 to TRBJ1-2; a weak D match, TRBD1 (5 bases). Trimming stripped 5 bases from V and 11 bases from J, with 18 bases between. The germline gives CDR1 SEHNR, CDR2 FQNEAQ (reference sequence). The CDR3 covers 13 residues. CDR3 sequence reads: CASSVPLGAGYTF. The CDR3 DNA follows: TGTGCCAGCAGCGTCCCCTTAGGGGCGGGATACACCTTC.

The rearrangement joins TRBV2 to TRBJ2-7, with TRBD1 identical over 7 bases. Trimming at V came to 3 bases and at J to 3 bases, leaving 8 bases not matched to a gene. In germline, CDR1 is SNHLY, CDR2 FYNNEI. The CDR3 loop spans 15 amino acids. The CDR3, as DNA: TGTGCCAGCAGTGAGGTCGGCAGGGGGATCTACGAGCAGTACTTC. Translated, it gives CASSEVGRGIYEQYF. The variable domain in full, with the rest retrieved from reference TRBV2 and TRBJ2-7, is EPEVTQTPSHQVTQMGQEVILRCVPISNHLYFYWYRQILGQKVEFLVSFYNNEISEKSEIFDDQFSVERPDGSNFTLKIRSTKLEDSAMYFCASSEVGRGIYEQYFGPGTRLTVT.

The chain combines TRBV5-6 with TRBJ1-1; unclear D gene. CDR3 size: 12 residues. Per the germline V gene, CDR1 is SGHDT and CDR2 is YYEEEE. V was shortened by 5 bases and J by 4 bases, with 9 bases between the two germline ends. CDR3 DNA: TGTGCCAGCAGTGAGCTGGGCACTGAAGCTTTCTTT. It yields the protein CASSELGTEAFF.

The V gene is TRBV2, the J gene TRBJ2-1; 12 bases are shared with TRBD2. V lost 9 bases, J lost 4 bases, and 1 base stayed unmatched. This CDR3 has 13 amino acids. CDR1 and CDR2 from the germline V gene are SNHLY and FYNNEI. CDR3 sequence (DNA): TGTGCCAGAGGACTAGCGGGGTACAATGAGCAGTTCTTC. It specifies CARGLAGYNEQFF.

The chain couples TRBV14 to TRBJ1-2, with D hard to call. This CDR3 spans 17 amino acids. Trimming took off 2 bases at V and 6 bases at J, with 22 bases between the two ends. Germline assignment: CDR1 SGHDN and CDR2 FVKESK. The CDR3 loop reads CASSQLVDVLRGNGYTF. CDR3 sequence (DNA): TGTGCCAGCAGCCAACTAGTAGACGTCCTGCGAGGGAATGGCTACACCTTC.

The chain combines TRBV12-3 or TRBV12-4 with TRBJ1-1; a weak D match, TRBD1 (5 bases). The CDR3 extends over 13 amino acids. Trimming shortened V by 6 bases and J by 6 bases, and 14 bases separated the two germline ends. CDR3 sequence: CASRGEGYAEAFF. The CDR3 nucleotides read TGTGCCAGCAGGGGGGAGGGCTACGCTGAAGCTTTCTTT.

This chain uses TRBV18 with TRBJ1-5, with TRBD1 identical over 9 bases. The CDR3 contains 16 residues. The V and J ends lost 6 bases and 3 bases, in that order; junction bases with no gene match: 9. CDR1 KGHSH and CDR2 LQKENI come from the germline V gene. DNA of the CDR3: TGTGCCAGCTCCCCATCCGGGACAGGGTACAATCAGCCCCAGCATTTT. Translated: CASSPSGTGYNQPQHF.

The rearrangement joins TRBV6-2 or TRBV6-3 to TRBJ2-1; D remains ambiguous. The V gene's germline CDR1 is MNHEY and CDR2 SVGEGT. The germline V and J ends were trimmed by 6 bases and 8 bases, with 23 bases remaining between them. The CDR3 has 16 residues. CDR3 DNA: TGTGCCAGCAGCCAAATTTCAGGTCCCCTGAGCTATGAGCAGTTCTTC. This gives the protein CASSQISGPLSYEQFF.

The chain combines TRBV2 with TRBJ2-7; the D is unclear. Germline lookup yields CDR1 SNHLY and CDR2 FYNNEI. V lost 8 bases and J lost 7, with 15 bases in between. This CDR3 is 12 amino acids long. CDR3 amino acids: CASGKPAGEQYF. The CDR3 nucleotides are TGTGCCAGCGGAAAGCCCGCTGGGGAGCAGTACTTC.

V and J are TRBV21-1 and TRBJ1-2. TRBV21-1 is a recognized pseudogene. This CDR3 has 13 amino acids. The CDR3 sequence is CASSRSDHPGYTF. CDR3 bases: TGTGCCAGCAGCAGGAGTGATCACCCTGGCTACACCTTC.

This sequence joins TRBV7-9 and TRBJ1-4; D is unclear. Per germline, CDR1 SEHNR and CDR2 FQNEAQ (reference sequence). The CDR3 extends over 15 amino acids. Trimming shortened V by 0 bases and J by 1 base, and 6 bases separated the two germline ends. The CDR3 region has the DNA TGTGCCAGCAGCTTAGCCGGGGAAACTAATGAAAAACTGTTTTTT. Translation gives CASSLAGETNEKLFF.

The chain couples TRBV4-3 to TRBJ1-2; D unclear. Germline V gives CDR1 LGHNA, CDR2 YSLEER. The length of the CDR3 is 13 residues. Trimming stripped 0 bases from V and 5 bases from J, with 7 bases between. The CDR3 coding sequence is TGCGCCAGCAGCCAAGATCTGGAGTATGGCTACACCTTC. Amino acids: CASSQDLEYGYTF.

The V call is TRBV5-1, the J call TRBJ1-3; D not resolved. This CDR3 is 15 amino acids long. V gave up 6 bases and J gave up 0 bases, with 13 bases separating them. Germline CDR1 is SGHRS and CDR2 is YFSETQ. The CDR3 region is CASKTDPFSGNTIYF. DNA of the CDR3: TGCGCCAGCAAGACCGACCCATTCTCTGGAAACACCATATATTTT.

V gene TRBV5-1 combines with J gene TRBJ1-1; 9 nucleotides match TRBD1. V gave up 4 bases and J gave up 1 base; unmatched junction bases: 11. The CDR3 spans 17 residues. In germline, CDR1 is SGHRS, CDR2 YFSETQ. The CDR3 region is CASSPGTGYPTNTEAFF. The DNA of the CDR3 is TGCGCCAGCAGCCCGGGGACAGGGTATCCGACGAACACTGAAGCTTTCTTT. Filled out from reference TRBV5-1 and TRBJ1-1, the complete variable domain reads KAGVTQTPRYLIKTRGQQVTLSCSPISGHRSVSWYQQTPGQGLQFLFEYFSETQRNKGNFPGRFSGRQFSNSRSEMNVSTLELGDSALYLCASSPGTGYPTNTEAFFGQGTRLTVV.

V usage is TRBV7-9 and J usage is TRBJ2-2; D call uncertain. CDR3 length equals 14 residues. Trimming left V 8 bases short and J 1 base short, with 11 bases between. CDR1 and CDR2 (germline): SEHNR, FQNEAQ (reference sequence). The CDR3 DNA reads TGTGCCAGCCTGGAAAAATGGAACACCGGGGAGCTGTTTTTT. Its translation is CASLEKWNTGELFF. The whole variable domain, filled in from reference TRBV7-9 and TRBJ2-2, reads DTGVSQNPRHKITKRGQNVTFRCDPISEHNRLYWYRQTLGQGPEFLTYFQNEAQLEKSRLLSDRFSAERPKGSFSTLEIQRTEQGDSAMYLCASLEKWNTGELFFGEGSRLTVL.

V and J are TRBV27 and TRBJ1-6; 8 bases fit TRBD1. J lost 7 bases, V lost 8 bases, and 10 bases had no gene match. This CDR3 comprises 15 residues. Germline V gives CDR1 MNHEY, CDR2 SMNVEV (reference sequence). CDR3 region: CASLPVAGGNSPLHF. In nucleotides, the CDR3 is TGTGCCAGCCTCCCCGTGGCAGGGGGCAATTCACCCCTCCACTTT.

The chain has TRBV7-6 and TRBJ1-4; TRBD1 aligns across 10 bases. CDR1 is SGHVS, CDR2 FNYEAQ, per germline. The CDR3 loop spans 18 amino acids. V trimming: 4 bases; J trimming: 0 bases; junction bases outside the gene matches: 8. Written as DNA, the CDR3 is TGTGCCAGCAGCTCGCCCGGGACAGGGGATTCAACTAATGAAAAACTGTTTTTT. This translates into CASSSPGTGDSTNEKLFF.

V usage is TRBV12-3 or TRBV12-4 and J usage is TRBJ1-2; 8 bases line up with TRBD1. J gave up 8 bases and V 3 bases, and 5 bases lay outside the gene matches. CDR3 length: 13 residues. The CDR3 DNA reads TGTGCCAGCAGTTTTGGGCAGGGGGCAGGCTACACCTTC. Protein: CASSFGQGAGYTF.

The chain is built from TRBV6-4 and TRBJ1-1; 7 bases align to TRBD1. This CDR3 spans 14 amino acids. Per the germline V gene, CDR1 is MRHNA and CDR2 is SNTAGT. With 5 bases clipped from V and 1 base from J, the junction kept 4 bases outside the gene matches. The CDR3 here is CASSTGTENTEAFF. DNA for the CDR3: TGTGCCAGCAGTACCGGGACAGAGAACACTGAAGCTTTCTTT.

The chain employs TRBV7-8 and TRBJ1-2; the D gene is possibly TRBD1 (6 bases). V dropped 5 bases and J dropped 4 bases, with 14 bases sitting between them. In germline, CDR1 is SGHVS, CDR2 FQNEAQ. The CDR3 has 14 residues. CDR3: CASSAQGSRYGYTF. Written as DNA, the CDR3 is TGTGCCAGCAGCGCCCAGGGGTCGCGCTATGGCTACACCTTC.

The J gene is TRBJ1-3, the V gene TRBV13; no clear D. Trimming stripped 1 base from V and 3 bases from J, with 10 bases between. Germline V gene lookup returns CDR1 PRHDT and CDR2 FYEKMQ (reference sequence). This CDR3 contains 15 residues. CDR3 coding DNA: TGTGCCAGCAGCTTAGTTGCCGGGCTTGGAAACACCATATATTTT. Protein: CASSLVAGLGNTIYF.